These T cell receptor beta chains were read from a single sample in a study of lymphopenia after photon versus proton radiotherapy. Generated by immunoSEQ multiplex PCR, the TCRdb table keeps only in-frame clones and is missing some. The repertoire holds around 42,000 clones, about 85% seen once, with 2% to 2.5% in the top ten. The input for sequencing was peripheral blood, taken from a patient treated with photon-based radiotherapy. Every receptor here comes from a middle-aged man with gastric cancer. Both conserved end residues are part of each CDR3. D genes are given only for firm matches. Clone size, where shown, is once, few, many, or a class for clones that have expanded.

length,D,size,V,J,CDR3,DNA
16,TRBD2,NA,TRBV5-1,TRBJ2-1,CASSVGTGLGSNEQFF,TGCGCCAGCAGCGTTGGCACCGGACTAGGGTCGAATGAGCAGTTCTTC
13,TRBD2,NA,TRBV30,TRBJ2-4,CAWSGLAGNIQYF,TGTGCCTGGAGCGGCCTAGCGGGAAACATTCAGTACTTC
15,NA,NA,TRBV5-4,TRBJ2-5,CASSPAGTGQETQYF,TGTGCCAGCAGCCCTGCCGGGACTGGCCAAGAGACCCAGTACTTC
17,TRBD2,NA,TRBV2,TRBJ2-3,CASSPGTSGGRGDTQYF,TGTGCCAGCAGCCCTGGGACTAGCGGGGGCCGTGGGGATACGCAGTATTTT
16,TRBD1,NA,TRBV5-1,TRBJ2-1,CASSSGDSLSYNEQFF,TGCGCCAGCAGCTCCGGGGACAGTTTATCCTACAATGAGCAGTTCTTC
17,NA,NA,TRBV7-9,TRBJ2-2,CASSFTFRTDQRRELFF,TGTGCCAGCAGCTTCACCTTCCGGACAGACCAGCGGCGGGAGCTGTTTTTT
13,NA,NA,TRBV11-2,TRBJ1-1,CASSYSPNTEAFF,TGTGCCAGCAGCTACTCCCCTAACACTGAAGCTTTCTTT
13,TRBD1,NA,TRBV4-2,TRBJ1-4,CASSLRQGTRVFF,TGTGCCAGCAGCCTCCGACAGGGAACCCGGGTGTTTTTT
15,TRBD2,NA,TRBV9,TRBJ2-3,CASSPLAGDGDTQYF,TGTGCCAGCAGCCCACTAGCGGGGGATGGAGATACGCAGTATTTT
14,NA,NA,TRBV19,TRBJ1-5,CASTGSGYDQPQHF,TGTGCCAGCACAGGGTCCGGATATGATCAGCCCCAGCATTTT
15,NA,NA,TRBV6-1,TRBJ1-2,CASSEGTANNYGYTF,TGTGCCAGCAGTGAAGGTACAGCTAATAACTATGGCTACACCTTC
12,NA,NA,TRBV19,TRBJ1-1,CASSTTTGGAFF,TGTGCCAGTAGTACAACGACCGGGGGAGCTTTCTTT
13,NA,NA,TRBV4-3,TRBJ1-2,CASSQEGAVGYTF,TGCGCCAGCAGCCAAGAGGGGGCGGTTGGCTACACCTTC
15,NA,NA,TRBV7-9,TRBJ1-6,CASSHPQEGLSPLHF,TGTGCCAGCAGCCACCCCCAGGAAGGTTTGTCACCCCTCCACTTT
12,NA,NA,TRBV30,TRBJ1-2,CAWTDSNYGYTF,TGTGCCTGGACAGATTCTAACTATGGCTACACCTTC
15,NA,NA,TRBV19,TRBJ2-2,CASSIDGMRTGELFF,TGTGCCAGTAGTATAGATGGCATGAGGACCGGGGAGCTGTTTTTT
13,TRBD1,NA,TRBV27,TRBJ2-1,CASRQGSYNEQFF,TGTGCCAGTAGACAGGGCTCCTACAATGAGCAGTTCTTC
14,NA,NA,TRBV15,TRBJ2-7,CATSDHLGAAEQYF,TGTGCCACCAGCGACCACCTTGGGGCAGCCGAGCAGTACTTC
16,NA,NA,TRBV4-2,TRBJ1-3,CASSQDLGTNGNTIYF,TGTGCCAGCAGCCAAGATCTGGGGACAAACGGAAACACCATATATTTT
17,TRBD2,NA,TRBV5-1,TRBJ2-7,CASSLDQQGGGGYEQYF,TGCGCCAGCAGCTTGGATCAACAGGGTGGCGGGGGGTACGAGCAGTACTTC
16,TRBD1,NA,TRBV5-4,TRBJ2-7,CASSSRWGTGVAEQYF,TGTGCCAGCAGCTCAAGGTGGGGGACAGGGGTCGCCGAGCAGTACTTC
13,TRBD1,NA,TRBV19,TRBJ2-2,CASTIQGFGELFF,TGTGCCAGTACCATACAGGGGTTCGGAGAGCTGTTTTTT
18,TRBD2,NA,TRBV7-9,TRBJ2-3,CASSLVAGGPWGTDTQYF,TGTGCCAGCAGCTTAGTTGCGGGGGGTCCCTGGGGCACAGATACGCAGTATTTT
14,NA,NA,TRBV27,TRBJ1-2,CASSLTRVNYGYTF,TGTGCCAGCAGTTTAACCAGGGTCAACTATGGCTACACCTTC
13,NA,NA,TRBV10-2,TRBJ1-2,CASSEGPIYGYTF,TGCGCCAGCTCTGAGGGGCCAATCTATGGCTACACCTTC
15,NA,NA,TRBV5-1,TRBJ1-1,CASSLDPGLNTEAFF,TGCGCCAGCAGCTTGGACCCAGGACTGAACACTGAAGCTTTCTTT
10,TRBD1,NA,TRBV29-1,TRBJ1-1,CSVSGGEAFF,TGCAGCGTCTCAGGGGGTGAAGCTTTCTTT
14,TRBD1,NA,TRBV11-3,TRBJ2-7,CASSPTGGTYEQYF,TGTGCCAGCAGCCCGACAGGGGGGACCTACGAGCAGTACTTC
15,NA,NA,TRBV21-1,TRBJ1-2,CASSSRRHLNYGYTF,TGTGCCAGCAGCTCTCGGAGACACTTGAACTATGGCTACACCTTC
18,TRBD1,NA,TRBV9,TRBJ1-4,CASSARQGSLATNEKLFF,TGTGCCAGCAGCGCACGACAGGGGTCCCTTGCAACTAATGAAAAACTGTTTTTT
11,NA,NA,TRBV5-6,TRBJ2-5,CASSLQETQYF,TGTGCCAGCAGCTTACAAGAGACCCAGTACTTC
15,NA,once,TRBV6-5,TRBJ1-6,CASSYLTAVRSPLHF,TGTGCCAGCAGTTACTTGACAGCCGTGCGTTCACCCCTCCACTTT
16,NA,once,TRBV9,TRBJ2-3,CASSVEGRGGTDTQYF,TGTGCCAGCAGCGTAGAAGGCAGGGGAGGCACAGATACGCAGTATTTT
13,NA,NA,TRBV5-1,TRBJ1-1,CASSLGANTEAFF,TGCGCCAGCAGCTTGGGGGCGAACACTGAAGCTTTCTTT
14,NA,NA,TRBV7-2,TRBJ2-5,CASSRSRSGETQYF,TGTGCCAGCAGCCGATCACGCAGCGGGGAGACCCAGTACTTC
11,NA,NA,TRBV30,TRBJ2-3,CAWFRSETQYF,TGTGCCTGGTTTCGTAGCGAGACGCAGTATTTT
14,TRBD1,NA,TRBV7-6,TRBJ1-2,CASSWGQSSYGYTF,TGTGCCAGCAGCTGGGGACAGTCCTCCTATGGCTACACCTTC
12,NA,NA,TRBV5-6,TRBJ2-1,CASSLWASWQFF,TGTGCCAGCAGCCTATGGGCGTCGTGGCAGTTCTTC
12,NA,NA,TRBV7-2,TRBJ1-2,CASSPTVYGYTF,TGTGCCAGCAGTCCAACAGTATATGGCTACACCTTC
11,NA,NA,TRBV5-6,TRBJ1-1,CASSLGGEAFF,TGTGCCAGCAGCTTGGGGGGTGAAGCTTTCTTT
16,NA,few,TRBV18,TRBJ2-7,CASSPPSLATSYEQYF,TGTGCCAGCTCACCACCGTCTTTAGCCACTTCCTACGAGCAGTACTTC
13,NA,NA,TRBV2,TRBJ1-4,CASVNYDRQKLFF,TGTGCCAGCGTAAATTACGACCGTCAAAAACTGTTTTTT
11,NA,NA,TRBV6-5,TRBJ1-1,CASIGGTGAFF,TGTGCCAGCATTGGAGGGACCGGAGCTTTCTTT
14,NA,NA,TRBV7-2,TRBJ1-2,CASSPSQGNYGYTF,TGTGCCAGCAGCCCATCACAGGGAAACTATGGCTACACCTTC
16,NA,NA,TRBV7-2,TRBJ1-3,CASSSDLRPSGNTIYF,TGTGCCAGCAGCTCCGACCTCCGGCCATCCGGAAACACCATATATTTT
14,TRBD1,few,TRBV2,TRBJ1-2,CASSDGTANYGYTF,TGTGCCAGCAGCGACGGGACAGCTAACTATGGCTACACCTTC
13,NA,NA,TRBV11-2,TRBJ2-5,CASSLARRETQYF,TGTGCCAGCAGCTTAGCAAGGAGAGAGACCCAGTACTTC
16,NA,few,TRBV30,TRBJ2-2,CAWSRGTRLNTGELFF,TGTGCCTGGAGTAGGGGTACAAGACTTAACACCGGGGAGCTGTTTTTT
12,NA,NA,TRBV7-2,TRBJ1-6,CASSSRPSPLHF,TGTGCCAGCAGCTCCCGTCCTTCACCCCTCCACTTT
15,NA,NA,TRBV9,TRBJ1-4,CASSTSPRTDEKLFF,TGTGCCAGCAGCACTAGTCCAAGGACAGATGAAAAACTGTTTTTT
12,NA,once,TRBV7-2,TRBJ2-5,CATSRQEETQYF,TGTGCCACCTCTCGACAGGAAGAGACCCAGTACTTC